This TCR beta chain was identified in a study of blood T cell repertoires in COVID-19. About the research overall: The United States, Italy and Spain supplied acute and convalescent COVID-19 samples.

The CDR3 loop spans 14 amino acids. The germline V gene encodes CDR1 SGHAT and CDR2 FQNNGV. The junction had 4 bases not matched to a gene; V was cut back by 5 bases and J by 3 bases. The repertoire was sequenced with immunoSEQ multiplex PCR; TCRdb's copy has only in-frame clones and lacks some. The sample includes fewer than 500,000 clones, about 90% of them seen just once. Participant ages covered 18 to 89 years across 25 or so US areas. Researchers sorted participants into cohorts using their self-reported clinical history. Two negative PCRs, clearance, or symptom resolution were required of recovered Cohort 3 donors.

This TCR was sampled from a woman under 30 who had recovered from COVID-19. Sequencing used PBMCs or T cells enriched from blood (not recorded which). The V gene is TRBV11-2, the J gene TRBJ2-3; 8 nucleotides line up with TRBD1. CDR3 bases: TGTGCCAGCAGCATAGGACAGGGAACAGATACGCAGTATTTT. Translating gives CASSIGQGTDTQYF. The full variable domain, in which reference TRBV11-2 and TRBJ2-3 provide the parts outside the CDR3, is EAGVAQSPRYKIIEKRQSVAFWCNPISGHATLYWYQQILGQGPKLLIQFQNNGVVDDSQLPKDRFSAERLKGVDSTLKIQPAKLEDSAVYLCASSIGQGTDTQYFGPGTRLTVL.